This T cell receptor (beta chain) was identified in a study of cytomegalovirus exposure and HLA in healthy donors. Study background: Earlier work reported approximately 100 million unique TCR beta sequences from about 180 million T cells.

About this clone itself: Its specificity is unknown.

Study outcomes and limitations: Analysis performed later showed TCR beta chains linked to HLA being more clonally expanded than equally common others. Reports showed the classifier diagnosing cytomegalovirus status with high specificity and sensitivity. Whilst most TCR sequences proved rare, a subset of public TCRs occurred across many donors.

The PCR used 60 Vbeta and 13 Jbeta primers. Clones were sequenced by immunoSEQ multiplex PCR, and TCRdb holds only the in-frame ones, with some missing. The table lists a few hundred thousand clones, about 75% of them singletons. CDR1 is MNHEY and CDR2 is SVGAGI in the germline V gene. V was clipped by 5 bases and J by 6 bases, with 13 bases between them. The CDR3 is 13 residues long. Sequencing was performed on PBMCs. The chain combines TRBV6-5 with TRBJ1-1; a possible D gene is TRBD1 (6 bases). This receptor was identified in a woman younger than 45 in good health and CMV-seronegative. The CDR3 here is CASSITGTAEAFF. CDR3 nucleotides: TGTGCCAGCAGTATCACAGGGACCGCTGAAGCTTTCTTT.